This T cell receptor (beta chain) was obtained from a study of T cell changes during pregnancy in multiple sclerosis. The protocol was immunoSEQ multiplex PCR, while the TCRdb copy is restricted to in-frame clones and leaves out a portion. The data contain 70,000 to 100,000 clones, roughly 90% of them singletons. The CDR3 runs 15 residues. The germline V gene encodes CDR1 ENHRY and CDR2 SYGVKD. V lost 0 bases and J 0 bases, leaving 5 bases between the germline ends. The chain couples TRBV10-3 to TRBJ1-4; D remains ambiguous. The material sequenced was peripheral blood, taken in the first trimester of pregnancy. This receptor was identified in a female donor with multiple sclerosis, enrolled in a pregnancy study. The CDR3 protein is CAISESGATNEKLFF. The DNA for the CDR3 is TGTGCCATCAGTGAGTCCGGGGCAACTAATGAAAAACTGTTTTTT.